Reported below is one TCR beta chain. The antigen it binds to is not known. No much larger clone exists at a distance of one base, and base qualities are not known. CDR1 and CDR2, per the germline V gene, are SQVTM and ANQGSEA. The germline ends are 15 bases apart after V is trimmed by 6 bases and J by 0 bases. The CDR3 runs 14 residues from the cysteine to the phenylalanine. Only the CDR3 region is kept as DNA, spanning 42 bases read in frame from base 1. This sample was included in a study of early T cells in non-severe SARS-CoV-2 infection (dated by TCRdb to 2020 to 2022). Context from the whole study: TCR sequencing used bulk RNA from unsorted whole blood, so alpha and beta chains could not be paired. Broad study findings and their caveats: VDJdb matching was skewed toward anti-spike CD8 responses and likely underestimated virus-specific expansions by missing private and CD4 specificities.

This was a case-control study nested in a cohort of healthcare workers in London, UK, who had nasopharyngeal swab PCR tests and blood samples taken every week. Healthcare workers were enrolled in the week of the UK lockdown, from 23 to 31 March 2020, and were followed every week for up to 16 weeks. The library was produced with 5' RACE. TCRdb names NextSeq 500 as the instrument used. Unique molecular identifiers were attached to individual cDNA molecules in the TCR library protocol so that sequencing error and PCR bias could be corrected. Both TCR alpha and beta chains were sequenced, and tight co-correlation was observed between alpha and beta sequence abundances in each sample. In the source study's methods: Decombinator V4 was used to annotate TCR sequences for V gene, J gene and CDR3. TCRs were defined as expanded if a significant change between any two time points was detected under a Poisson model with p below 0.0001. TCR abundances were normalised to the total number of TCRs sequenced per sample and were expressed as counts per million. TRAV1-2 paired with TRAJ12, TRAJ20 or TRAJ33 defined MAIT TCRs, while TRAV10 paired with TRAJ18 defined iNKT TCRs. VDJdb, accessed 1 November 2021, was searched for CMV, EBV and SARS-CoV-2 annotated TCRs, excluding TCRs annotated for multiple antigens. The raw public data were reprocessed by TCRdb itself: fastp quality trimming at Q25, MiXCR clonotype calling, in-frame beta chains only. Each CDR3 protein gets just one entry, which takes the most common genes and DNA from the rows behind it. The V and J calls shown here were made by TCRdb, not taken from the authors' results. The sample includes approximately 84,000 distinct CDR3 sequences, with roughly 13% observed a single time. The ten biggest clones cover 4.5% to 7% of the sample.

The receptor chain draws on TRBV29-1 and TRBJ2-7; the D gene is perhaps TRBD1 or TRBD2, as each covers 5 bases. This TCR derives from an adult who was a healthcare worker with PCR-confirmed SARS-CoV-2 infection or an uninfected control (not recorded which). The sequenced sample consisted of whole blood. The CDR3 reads CSVNRDASSYEQYF. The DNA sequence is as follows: TGCAGCGTCAACCGGGACGCGAGCTCCTACGAGCAGTACTTC.